This T cell receptor beta chain was retrieved from a study of T cell responses to AZD1222 COVID-19 vaccine. Study-level results: There were mostly white British donors and more females than males, and clonal diversity was possibly underestimated. Scientists sampled the repertoires only once the peak T cell response had passed. Baseline testing showed seropositivity in only 6 or 7 AZD1222 recipients.

The assay was immunoSEQ multiplex PCR, and TCRdb's table has in-frame clones only and misses some. The table has 150,000 to 200,000 clones, about 92% seen once. Concerning this clone: Antigen unknown.

Pooled samples include second doses given at about 4 or 12 weeks. This CDR3 is built from 16 residues. With V trimmed by 3 bases and J by 8 bases, 8 bases remained unmatched. CDR1 and CDR2 (germline): PRHDT, FYEKMQ (reference sequence). This sample comprised peripheral blood, obtained 28 days after the second AZD1222 dose. The source is an adult who received the AZD1222 COVID-19 vaccine. The rearrangement joins TRBV13 to TRBJ2-1; 12 nucleotides match TRBD2. CDR3 nucleotide sequence: TGTGCCAGCAGCTTCCGGACTAGCGGGGTCTGGGATGAGCAGTTCTTC. Protein sequence: CASSFRTSGVWDEQFF.